This T cell receptor beta chain was obtained from a study of Graves' ophthalmopathy and Graves' hyperthyroidism. RNA transcripts were the source from which TCR beta CDR3 regions were amplified. An initial RT-PCR round employing HTBI primers preceded a second-round multiplex PCR. TCRdb reprocessed the multiplex PCR reads via MiXCR and lists one record per CDR3 protein. The table includes around 670,000 distinct CDR3 sequences, roughly 41% detected once. General study findings and limits: Thyroid clonotypes that were expanded above 0.001 frequency mostly also appeared in blood. Prediction of ophthalmopathy progression reached about 71% sensitivity and approximately 73% specificity.

Turning to this clonotype: Its specificity is not known.

Clinical symptoms, serum thyroxine, TRAb, thyroid ultrasound and orbital computed tomography were relied on for diagnosis. The CDR3 is 16 amino acids. V lost 3 bases and J 6 bases, leaving 15 bases between the germline ends. CDR1 is SGHAT, CDR2 FQDESV, per germline (reference sequence). The TCR sequence derives from an adult man with Graves' ophthalmopathy. Sequenced: peripheral blood. The rearrangement links TRBV11-1 to TRBJ1-6; D gene uncertain. CDR3 in amino acids: CASSFSAPSGNSPLHF. In DNA form, the CDR3 reads TGTGCCAGCAGCTTTTCGGCGCCTTCGGGTAATTCACCCCTCCACTTT.